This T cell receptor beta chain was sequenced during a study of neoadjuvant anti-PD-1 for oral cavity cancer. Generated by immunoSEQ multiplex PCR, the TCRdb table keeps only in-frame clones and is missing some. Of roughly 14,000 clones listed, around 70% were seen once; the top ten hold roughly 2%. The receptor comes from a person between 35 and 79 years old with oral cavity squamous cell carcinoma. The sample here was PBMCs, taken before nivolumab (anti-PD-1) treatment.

CDR3 region: CASSIANLNTEAFF. The CDR3 region has the DNA TGTGCCAGTAGTATAGCGAACCTGAACACTGAAGCTTTCTTT. The rearrangement uses TRBV19 and TRBJ1-1; no definite D call. V lost 1 base, J lost 0 bases, and 6 bases lay in between. Germline loops: CDR1 LNHDA, CDR2 SQIVND (reference sequence). The length of the CDR3 is 14 residues.